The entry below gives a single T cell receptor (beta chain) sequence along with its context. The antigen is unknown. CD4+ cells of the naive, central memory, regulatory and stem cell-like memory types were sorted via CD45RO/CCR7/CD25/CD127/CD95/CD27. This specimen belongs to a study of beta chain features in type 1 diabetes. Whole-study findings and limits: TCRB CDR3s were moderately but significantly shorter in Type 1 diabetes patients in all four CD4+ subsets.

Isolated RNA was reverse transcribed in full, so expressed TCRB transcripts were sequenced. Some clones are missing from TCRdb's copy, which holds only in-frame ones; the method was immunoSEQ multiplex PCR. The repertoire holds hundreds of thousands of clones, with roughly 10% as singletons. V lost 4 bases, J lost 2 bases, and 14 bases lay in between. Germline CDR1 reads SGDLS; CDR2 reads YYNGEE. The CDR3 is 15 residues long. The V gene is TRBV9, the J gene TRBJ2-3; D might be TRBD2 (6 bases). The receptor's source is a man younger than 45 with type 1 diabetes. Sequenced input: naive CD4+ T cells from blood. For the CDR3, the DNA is TGTGCCAGCAGCTTTAATAGCGGTTTCACAGATACGCAGTATTTT. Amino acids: CASSFNSGFTDTQYF.